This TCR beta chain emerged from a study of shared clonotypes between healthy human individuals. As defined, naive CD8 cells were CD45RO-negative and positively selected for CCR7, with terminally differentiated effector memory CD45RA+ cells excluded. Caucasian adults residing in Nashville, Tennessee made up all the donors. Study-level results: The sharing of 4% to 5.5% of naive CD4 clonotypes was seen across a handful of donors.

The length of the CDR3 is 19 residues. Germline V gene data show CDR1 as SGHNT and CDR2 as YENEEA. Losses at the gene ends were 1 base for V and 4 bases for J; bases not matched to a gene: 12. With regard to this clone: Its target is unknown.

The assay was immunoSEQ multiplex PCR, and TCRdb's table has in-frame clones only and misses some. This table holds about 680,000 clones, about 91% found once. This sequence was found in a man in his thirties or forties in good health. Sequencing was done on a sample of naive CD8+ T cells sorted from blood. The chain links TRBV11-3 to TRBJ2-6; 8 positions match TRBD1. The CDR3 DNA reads TGTGCCAGCAGCTTAGGCAGGGGGCTTAAATTAGCCGGGGCCAACGTCCTGACTTTC. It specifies CASSLGRGLKLAGANVLTF.